The clone carrying this T cell receptor beta chain turned up a few times. What it binds is not known. Germline CDR1 MGHDK, CDR2 SYGVNS. The CDR3 sequence is 14 residues long. Trimming removed 3 bases from V and 7 bases from J, with 13 bases in between. This sample was included in a study of cytomegalovirus exposure and HLA in healthy donors. General study findings and limits: Published work reported that the classifier diagnosed cytomegalovirus status with high specificity and sensitivity.

Data came from immunoSEQ multiplex PCR; TCRdb stores just in-frame clones and leaves some out. The data contain some 100,000 clones, about 88% of them singletons. The specimen sequenced was PBMCs. The sequence was obtained from a man younger than 35 in good health and CMV-seropositive. The V gene is TRBV25-1, the J gene TRBJ2-1; D ambiguous. The CDR3 reads CASSEPGSQNEQFF. For the CDR3, the DNA is TGTGCCAGCAGTGAGCCCGGGTCCCAGAATGAGCAGTTCTTC.